This T cell receptor beta chain was recovered during a study of blood T cell repertoires in COVID-19. Study details: Donors in Cohort 3 who had recovered were those with two negative PCRs, healthcare professional clearance, or resolution of their symptoms. PBMCs, B-cell-depleted T cells, or T cells were the source of the cDNA or gDNA that made up the material.

Under the authors' procedure: By means of reference gene primer amplification, nucleated cell counts were estimated. The protocol was immunoSEQ multiplex PCR, while the TCRdb copy is restricted to in-frame clones and leaves out a portion. V, J and clone size are those of that table, while D and trimming were read from the DNA. Here the sample spans approximately 360,000 clones, 70% to 90% being singletons. V lost 6 bases to trimming and J lost 7 bases, with 10 bases between them. This CDR3 is built from 13 residues. The germline CDR1 and CDR2 sequences are LGHNT and FRNRAP. Cohort allocation depended upon clinical history that participants reported.

The chain carries TRBV12-5 and TRBJ1-6; the D gene is possibly TRBD1 (5 bases). The specimen sequenced was PBMCs or T cells enriched from blood (not recorded which). The clonotype comes from a middle-aged man in a cohort exposed to, infected with or recovered from COVID-19 (not recorded which). CDR3 DNA sequence: TGTGCTAGTGGGTGGGACTCGAATTCACCCCTCCACTTT. This sequence encodes CASGWDSNSPLHF.